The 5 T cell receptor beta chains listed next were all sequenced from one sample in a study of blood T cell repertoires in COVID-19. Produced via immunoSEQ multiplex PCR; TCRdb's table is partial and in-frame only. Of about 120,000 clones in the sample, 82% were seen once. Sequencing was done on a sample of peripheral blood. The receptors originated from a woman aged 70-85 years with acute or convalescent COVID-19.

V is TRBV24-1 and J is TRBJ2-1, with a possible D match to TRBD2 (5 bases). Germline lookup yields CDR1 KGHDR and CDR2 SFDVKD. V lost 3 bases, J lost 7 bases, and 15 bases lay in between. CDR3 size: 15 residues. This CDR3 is CATSDRAGPGNEQFF. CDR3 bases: TGTGCCACCAGTGATAGGGCAGGACCGGGGAATGAGCAGTTCTTC.

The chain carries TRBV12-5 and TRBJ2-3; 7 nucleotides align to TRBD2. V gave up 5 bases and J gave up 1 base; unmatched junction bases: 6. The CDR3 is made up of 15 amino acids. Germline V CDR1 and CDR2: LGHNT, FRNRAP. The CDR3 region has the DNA TGTGCTAGTGGTCCCGCGGGGGTTCGCACAGATACGCAGTATTTT. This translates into CASGPAGVRTDTQYF.

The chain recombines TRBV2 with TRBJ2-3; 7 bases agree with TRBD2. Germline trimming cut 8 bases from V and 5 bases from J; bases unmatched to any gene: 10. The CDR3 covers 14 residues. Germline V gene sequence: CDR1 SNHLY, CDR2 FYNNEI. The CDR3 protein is CASSIGGGVDTQYF. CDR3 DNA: TGTGCCAGCTCCATCGGCGGGGGAGTAGATACGCAGTATTTT. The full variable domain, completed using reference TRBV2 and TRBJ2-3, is EPEVTQTPSHQVTQMGQEVILRCVPISNHLYFYWYRQILGQKVEFLVSFYNNEISEKSEIFDDQFSVERPDGSNFTLKIRSTKLEDSAMYFCASSIGGGVDTQYFGPGTRLTVL.

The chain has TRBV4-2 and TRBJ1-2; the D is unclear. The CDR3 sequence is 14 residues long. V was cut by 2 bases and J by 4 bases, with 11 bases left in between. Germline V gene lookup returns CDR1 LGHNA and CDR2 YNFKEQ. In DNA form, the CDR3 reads TGTGCCAGCAGCCAACCCGCCAGTATCTATGGCTACACCTTC. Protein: CASSQPASIYGYTF.

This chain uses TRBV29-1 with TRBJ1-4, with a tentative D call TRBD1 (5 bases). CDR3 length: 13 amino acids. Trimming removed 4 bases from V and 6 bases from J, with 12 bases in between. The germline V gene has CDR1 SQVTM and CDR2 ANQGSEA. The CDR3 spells CSVVGREDEKLFF. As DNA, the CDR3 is TGCAGCGTTGTGGGCAGGGAGGATGAAAAACTGTTTTTT.